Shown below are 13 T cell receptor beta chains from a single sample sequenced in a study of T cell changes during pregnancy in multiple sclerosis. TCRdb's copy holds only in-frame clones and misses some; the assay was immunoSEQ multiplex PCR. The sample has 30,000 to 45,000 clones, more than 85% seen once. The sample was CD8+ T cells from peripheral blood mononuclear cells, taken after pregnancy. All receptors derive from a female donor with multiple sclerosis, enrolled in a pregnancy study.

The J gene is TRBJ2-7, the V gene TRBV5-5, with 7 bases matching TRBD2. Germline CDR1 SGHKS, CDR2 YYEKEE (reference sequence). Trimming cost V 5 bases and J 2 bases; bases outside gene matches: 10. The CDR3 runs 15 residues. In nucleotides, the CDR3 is TGTGCCAGCAGTGAAACTAGCGCTCCTACCTACGAGCAGTACTTC. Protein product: CASSETSAPTYEQYF.

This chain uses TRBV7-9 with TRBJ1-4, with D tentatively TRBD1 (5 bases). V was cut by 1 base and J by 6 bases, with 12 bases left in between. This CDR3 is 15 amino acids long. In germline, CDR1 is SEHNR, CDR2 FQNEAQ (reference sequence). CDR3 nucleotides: TGTGCCAGCAGCTTAGACAGGCCCGTGGATGAAAAACTGTTTTTT. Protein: CASSLDRPVDEKLFF.

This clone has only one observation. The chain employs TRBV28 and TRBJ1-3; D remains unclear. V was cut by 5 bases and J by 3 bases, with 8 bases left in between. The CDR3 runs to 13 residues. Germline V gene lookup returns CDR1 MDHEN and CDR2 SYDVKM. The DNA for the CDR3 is TGTGCCAGCAGTCTCCCCGGTGGAAACACCATATATTTT. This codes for CASSLPGGNTIYF. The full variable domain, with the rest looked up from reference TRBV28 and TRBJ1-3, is DVKVTQSSRYLVKRTGEKVFLECVQDMDHENMFWYRQDPGLGLRLIYFSYDVKMKEKGDIPEGYSVSREKKERFSLILESASTNQTSMYLCASSLPGGNTIYFGEGSWLTVV.

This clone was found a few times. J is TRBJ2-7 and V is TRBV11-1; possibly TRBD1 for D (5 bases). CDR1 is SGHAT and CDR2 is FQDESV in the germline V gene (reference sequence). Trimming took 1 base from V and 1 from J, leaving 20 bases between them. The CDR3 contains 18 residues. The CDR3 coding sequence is TGTGCCAGCAGCTTAGGACAGACCCAGGAGCACCTTTCCTACGAGCAGTACTTC. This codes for CASSLGQTQEHLSYEQYF.

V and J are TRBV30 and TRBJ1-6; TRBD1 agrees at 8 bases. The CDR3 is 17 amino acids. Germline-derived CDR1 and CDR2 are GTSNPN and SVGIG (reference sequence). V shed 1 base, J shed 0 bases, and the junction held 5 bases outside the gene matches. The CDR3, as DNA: TGTGCCTGGAGTGGATGGACAGGGAGCTCCTATAATTCACCCCTCCACTTT. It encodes CAWSGWTGSSYNSPLHF.

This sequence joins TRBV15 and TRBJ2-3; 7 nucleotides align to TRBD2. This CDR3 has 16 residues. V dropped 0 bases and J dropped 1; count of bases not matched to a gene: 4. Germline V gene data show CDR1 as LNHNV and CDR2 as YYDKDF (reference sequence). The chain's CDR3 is CATSRESAGRTDTQYF. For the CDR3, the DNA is TGTGCCACCAGCAGAGAGTCAGCGGGGCGCACAGATACGCAGTATTTT.

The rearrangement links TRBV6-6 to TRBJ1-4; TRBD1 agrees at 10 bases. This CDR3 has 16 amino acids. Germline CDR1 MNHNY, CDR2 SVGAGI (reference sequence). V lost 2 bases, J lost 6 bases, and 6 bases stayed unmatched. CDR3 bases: TGTGCCAGCAGTTACACAGACAGGGGGCAGGATGAAAAACTGTTTTTT. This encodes CASSYTDRGQDEKLFF.

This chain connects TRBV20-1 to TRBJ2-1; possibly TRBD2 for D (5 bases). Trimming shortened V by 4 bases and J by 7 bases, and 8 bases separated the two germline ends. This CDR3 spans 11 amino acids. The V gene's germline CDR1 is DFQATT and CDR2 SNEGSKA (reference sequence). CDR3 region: CSANRGNEQFF. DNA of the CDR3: TGCAGTGCTAATCGCGGGAATGAGCAGTTCTTC.

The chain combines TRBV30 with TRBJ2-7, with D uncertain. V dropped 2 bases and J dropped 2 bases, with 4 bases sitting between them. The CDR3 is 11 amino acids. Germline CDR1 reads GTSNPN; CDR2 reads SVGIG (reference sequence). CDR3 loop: CAWSSPYEQYF. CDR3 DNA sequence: TGTGCCTGGAGTAGCCCCTACGAGCAGTACTTC.

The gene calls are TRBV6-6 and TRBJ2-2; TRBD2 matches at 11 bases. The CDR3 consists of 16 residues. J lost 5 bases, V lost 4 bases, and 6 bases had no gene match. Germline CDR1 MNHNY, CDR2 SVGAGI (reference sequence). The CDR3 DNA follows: TGTGCCAGCAGTTCTTTAGCGGGAGGGCGAACCGGGGAGCTGTTTTTT. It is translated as CASSSLAGGRTGELFF.

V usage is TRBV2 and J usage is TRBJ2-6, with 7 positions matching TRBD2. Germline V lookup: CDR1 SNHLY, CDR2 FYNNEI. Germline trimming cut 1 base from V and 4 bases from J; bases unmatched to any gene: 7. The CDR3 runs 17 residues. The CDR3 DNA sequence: TGTGCCAGCAGTGAAGAAGCGGGGATCTGGGGGGCCAACGTCCTGACTTTC. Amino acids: CASSEEAGIWGANVLTF.

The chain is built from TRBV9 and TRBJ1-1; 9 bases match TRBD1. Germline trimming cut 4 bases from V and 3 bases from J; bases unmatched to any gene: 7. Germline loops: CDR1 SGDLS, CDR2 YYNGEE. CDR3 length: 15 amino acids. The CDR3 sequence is CASSSPGQGHTEAFF. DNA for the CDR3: TGTGCCAGCAGCTCCCCGGGACAGGGCCACACTGAAGCTTTCTTT. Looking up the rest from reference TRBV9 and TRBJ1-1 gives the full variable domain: DSGVTQTPKHLITATGQRVTLRCSPRSGDLSVYWYQQSLDQGLQFLIQYYNGEERAKGNILERFSAQQFPDLHSELNLSSLELGDSALYFCASSSPGQGHTEAFFGQGTRLTVV.

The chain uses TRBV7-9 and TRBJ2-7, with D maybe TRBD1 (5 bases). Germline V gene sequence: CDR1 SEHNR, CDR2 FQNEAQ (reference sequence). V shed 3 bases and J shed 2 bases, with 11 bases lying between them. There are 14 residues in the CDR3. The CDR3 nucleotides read TGTGCCAGCAGCTTTAGTCGCAGGGCCTACGAGCAGTACTTC. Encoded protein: CASSFSRRAYEQYF.